These 9 T cell receptor beta chains originate from one sample sequenced in a study of blood T cell repertoires in COVID-19. TCRdb's table, derived via immunoSEQ multiplex PCR, lists solely in-frame clones and lacks some. The sample contains under 250,000 clones, approximately 88% of which appear only once. The sample comprised PBMCs or T cells enriched from blood (not recorded which). These receptors originate from a woman aged 35 to 49 who had been exposed to COVID-19.

This clone has only one observation. The V and J genes are TRBV14 and TRBJ2-7; D is ambiguous. CDR1 and CDR2 from the germline V gene are SGHDN and FVKESK. This CDR3 is 13 amino acids long. V was trimmed by 3 bases and J by 7 bases, leaving 13 bases between them. CDR3 amino acids: CASSHTMASEQYV. The CDR3, as DNA: TGTGCCAGCAGCCACACTATGGCTTCTGAGCAGTACGTC.

The genes are TRBV5-4 and TRBJ2-2; D is unresolved. Trimming left V 5 bases short and J 0 bases short, with 5 bases between. This CDR3 region has 13 residues. Germline-derived CDR1 and CDR2 are SGHNT and YYREEE (reference sequence). This CDR3 is CASRQTNTGELFF. DNA for the CDR3: TGTGCCAGCAGACAGACGAACACCGGGGAGCTGTTTTTT. The complete variable domain, with remaining parts taken from reference TRBV5-4 and TRBJ2-2, reads ETGVTQSPTHLIKTRGQQVTLRCSSQSGHNTVSWYQQALGQGPQFIFQYYREEENGRGNFPPRFSGLQFPNYSSELNVNALELDDSALYLCASRQTNTGELFFGEGSRLTVL.

The sample holds one count of this clone. The chain has TRBV18 and TRBJ1-5; a weak D match, TRBD1 (5 bases). The germline gives CDR1 KGHSH, CDR2 LQKENI. Between the trimmed V and J ends, which lost 2 bases and 4 bases, there was a span of 6 bases. The CDR3 has 13 residues. DNA of the CDR3: TGTGCCAGCTCACCAGGGGCGAATCAGCCCCAGCATTTT. Its protein is CASSPGANQPQHF.

The chain links TRBV7-8 to TRBJ1-3; TRBD1 might be the D (5 bases). The CDR3 length is 14 residues. V lost 6 bases to trimming and J lost 0 bases, with 9 bases between them. Germline-derived CDR1 and CDR2 are SGHVS and FQNEAQ. CDR3 DNA sequence: TGTGCCAGCAGACGAGACAGCTCTGGAAACACCATATATTTT. Protein sequence: CASRRDSSGNTIYF.

The J gene is TRBJ2-5, the V gene TRBV14; TRBD1 might be the D (7 bases). The CDR3 covers 16 residues. V shed 3 bases and J shed 5 bases, with 19 bases lying between them. Looked up from germline, CDR1 is SGHDN and CDR2 is FVKESK. The CDR3 loop is CASSHLRGVLDETQYF. The CDR3 region has the DNA TGTGCCAGCAGCCACCTCAGGGGGGTTCTCGATGAGACCCAGTACTTC. Full variable domain (remainder filled in from reference TRBV14 and TRBJ2-5): EAGVTQFPSHSVIEKGQTVTLRCDPISGHDNLYWYRRVMGKEIKFLLHFVKESKQDESGMPNNRFLAERTGGTYSTLKVQPAELEDSGVYFCASSHLRGVLDETQYFGPGTRLLVL.

This clone showed up just once. Mismatch with germline at one junction end may stem from a read error. The chain is built from TRBV5-1 and TRBJ2-2, with D tentatively TRBD1 (5 bases). The CDR3 runs to 17 residues. Germline CDR1 SGHRS, CDR2 YFSETQ. Here the CDR3 DNA reads TGTGCCAGCAGCCAAGTTAAGGACACAAAAGGCACCGGGGAGCTGTTTTTT. Protein: CASSQVKDTKGTGELFF.

The rearrangement joins TRBV2 to TRBJ2-5; TRBD1 might be the D (6 bases). The CDR3 runs 13 residues. Germline loops: CDR1 SNHLY, CDR2 FYNNEI. V lost 6 bases, J lost 4 bases, and 12 bases lay in between. The CDR3 loop reads CASSPGAGETQYF. DNA for the CDR3: TGTGCCAGCAGCCCAGGGGCGGGAGAGACCCAGTACTTC.

The chain joins TRBV6-5 to TRBJ2-1; unclear D gene. Germline lookup yields CDR1 MNHEY and CDR2 SVGAGI. The CDR3 sequence is 14 residues long. Trimming took off 5 bases at V and 5 bases at J, with 13 bases between the two ends. In DNA form, the CDR3 reads TGTGCCAGCAGTCAACCCTACCTCCACAATGAGCAGTTCTTC. Protein product: CASSQPYLHNEQFF.

This sequence joins TRBV21-1 and TRBJ2-7; the table's D call, TRBD2, was not checked against the DNA. TRBV21-1 is an annotated pseudogene. The CDR3 spans 15 residues. The CDR3 nucleotides read TGTGCCAGCTTAATGTGGGAGGGCCCTCGCTACGAGCAGTACGTC. Encoded protein: CASLMWEGPRYEQYV.